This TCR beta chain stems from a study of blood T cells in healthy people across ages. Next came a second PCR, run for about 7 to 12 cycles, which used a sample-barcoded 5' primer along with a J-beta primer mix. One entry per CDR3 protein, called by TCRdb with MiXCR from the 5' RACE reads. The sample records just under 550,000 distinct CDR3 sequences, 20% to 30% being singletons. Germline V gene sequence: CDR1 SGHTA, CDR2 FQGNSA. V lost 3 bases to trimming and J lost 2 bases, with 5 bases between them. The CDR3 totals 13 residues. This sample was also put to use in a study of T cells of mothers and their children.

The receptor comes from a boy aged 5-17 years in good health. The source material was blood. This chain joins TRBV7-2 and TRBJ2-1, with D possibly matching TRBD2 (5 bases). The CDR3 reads CASSFGAYNEQFF. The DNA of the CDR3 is TGTGCCAGCAGCTTCGGGGCCTACAATGAGCAGTTCTTC. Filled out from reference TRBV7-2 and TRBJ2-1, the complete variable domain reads GAGVSQSPSNKVTEKGKDVELRCDPISGHTALYWYRQSLGQGLEFLIYFQGNSAPDKSGLPSDRFSAERTGGSVSTLTIQRTQQEDSAVYLCASSFGAYNEQFFGPGTRLTVL.